This TCR beta chain was captured in a study of cytomegalovirus exposure and HLA in healthy donors. Study-wide results and caveats: In a later analysis, across HLA loci, associated TCR counts were highest for DRB1, lowest for HLA-C. Per published accounts, TCR beta sequences correctly predicted the HLA-A and HLA-B alleles of most subjects.

PCR involved 60 Vbeta and 13 Jbeta primers. The method was immunoSEQ multiplex PCR; TCRdb's version includes in-frame clones alone and lacks a portion of them. Here the sample spans 110,000 to 150,000 clones, about three quarters being singletons. Of note for this clone: The antigen is not known.

Germline values: CDR1 SGHNT, CDR2 YYREEE (reference sequence). V was shortened by 5 bases and J by 5 bases, with 15 bases between the two germline ends. CDR3 length equals 14 residues. The chain combines TRBV5-4 with TRBJ2-3; a weak D match, TRBD2 (6 bases). The sequence was collected from a woman aged 25 to 39 in good health and CMV-seronegative. Sequences were obtained from PBMCs. In nucleotides, the CDR3 is TGTGCCAGCAGAAGGGACTCGGTAGAAGATACGCAGTATTTT. Translating it yields CASRRDSVEDTQYF.